The T cell receptor beta chain described here comes from a study of T cell repertoires in cytomegalovirus infection. Study context: Carrying CMV and the relevant HLA type showed in public TCR beta signatures.

With 0 bases removed from V and 6 bases from J, the gap between germline ends came to 12 bases. This CDR3 is built from 14 residues. Germline CDR1 is SGHDN and CDR2 is FVKESK. TCRdb used MiXCR to reprocess the reads, holding one entry per CDR3 protein. The data contain approximately 910,000 distinct CDR3 sequences, approximately 31% of them singletons. This clonotype was recorded once. Its antigen is unidentified. Sequences were derived from cultured CD8+ T cells from PBMCs, sampled from culture after CMV antigen stimulation. The TCR sequence derives from a human donor in good health (CMV status not recorded). Some clones in this sample may be carry-over from other donors' samples. This chain connects TRBV14 to TRBJ2-7, with D tentatively TRBD1 or TRBD2 (5 bases each). The CDR3 region has the DNA TGTGCCAGCAGCCAAGACGGGGCTAGCCTCGAGCAGTACTTC. This translates into CASSQDGASLEQYF.